The clone carrying this T cell receptor (beta chain) was seen once. What it recognizes is unknown. Generated by immunoSEQ multiplex PCR, the TCRdb table keeps only in-frame clones and is missing some. The table has tens of thousands of clones, 94% seen once; the top ten hold about 3.1%. The sample originates from a study of T cells after posttransplantation cyclophosphamide. The CDR3 has 14 amino acids. Germline-derived CDR1 and CDR2 are ENHRY and SYGVKD. The V gene end was trimmed by 6 bases and the J gene end by 12 bases; junction bases not matched to a gene: 11. Whole-study results and caveats: Later blood repertoires were often dominated by clones from the donor CD8+ memory compartment.

The rearrangement uses TRBV10-3 and TRBJ2-1, with 10 bases identical to TRBD1. The specimen was PBMCs. The TCR sequence derives from a woman aged 30 to 39 in good health and a related stem cell transplant donor. The CDR3 sequence is CAIRQGQGEVGQFF. DNA of the CDR3: TGTGCCATCAGACAAGGACAGGGGGAAGTAGGGCAGTTCTTC.